The 16 T cell receptor beta chains presented below share a single source sample, sequenced in a study of blood T cell repertoires in COVID-19 (dated by TCRdb to about 2020). Libraries came from the immunoSEQ multiplex PCR assay. Drawn from immuneACCESS, this table holds only the in-frame rearrangements with V and J called that TCRdb kept. Clones are partly lost; checked studies trace under half to an unresolved V gene and leave the rest unexplained. The sample records approximately 72,000 clones, approximately 85% of which are singletons. The ten largest account for around 30% of the sample. What was sequenced was peripheral blood. Receptors originate from a man aged 50 or older with acute or convalescent COVID-19.

V usage is TRBV27 and J usage is TRBJ1-4; 9 bases line up with TRBD1. J lost 8 bases, V lost 6 bases, and 7 bases had no gene match. The CDR3 extends over 14 amino acids. Germline assignment: CDR1 MNHEY and CDR2 SMNVEV (reference sequence). The CDR3 protein is CASSPGTGIEKLFF. Written as DNA, the CDR3 is TGTGCCAGCAGCCCCGGGACAGGGATCGAAAAACTGTTTTTT.

J is TRBJ1-2 and V is TRBV5-1; D remains ambiguous. V lost 2 bases and J lost 4, with 9 bases in between. CDR1 is SGHRS, CDR2 YFSETQ, per germline. The length of the CDR3 is 13 residues. The CDR3 loop reads CASSFEGGYGYTF. The CDR3, as DNA: TGCGCCAGCAGCTTCGAGGGAGGCTATGGCTACACCTTC. Variable domain in full (rest from reference TRBV5-1 and TRBJ1-2): KAGVTQTPRYLIKTRGQQVTLSCSPISGHRSVSWYQQTPGQGLQFLFEYFSETQRNKGNFPGRFSGRQFSNSRSEMNVSTLELGDSALYLCASSFEGGYGYTFGSGTRLTVV.

The chain uses TRBV15 and TRBJ1-4; 7 bases agree with TRBD1. This CDR3 has 16 residues. CDR1 and CDR2 (germline): LNHNV, YYDKDF (reference sequence). Trimming cost V 1 base and J 3 bases; bases outside gene matches: 5. The CDR3 DNA reads as TGTGCCACCAGCAGAGCAGGAACAGGGGCTAATGAAAAACTGTTTTTT. Translated, it gives CATSRAGTGANEKLFF. Full variable domain (rest looked up from reference TRBV15 and TRBJ1-4): DAMVIQNPRYQVTQFGKPVTLSCSQTLNHNVMYWYQQKSSQAPKLLFHYYDKDFNNEADTPDNFQSRRPNTSFCFLDIRSPGLGDTAMYLCATSRAGTGANEKLFFGSGTQLSVL.

The chain uses TRBV5-4 and TRBJ2-5, with 7 nucleotides matching TRBD1. The CDR3 contains 14 residues. The germline V gene encodes CDR1 SGHNT and CDR2 YYREEE (reference sequence). J lost 2 bases, V lost 3 bases, and 4 bases had no gene match. The CDR3 DNA follows: TGTGCCAGCAGCTCAGGGACAGAGCAAGAGACCCAGTACTTC. This translates into CASSSGTEQETQYF.

The chain recombines TRBV7-3 with TRBJ2-1; D may be TRBD1 (6 bases). This CDR3 is built from 14 residues. The V gene lost 5 bases and the J gene lost 10 bases, with 18 bases spanning the gap. CDR1 SGHTA and CDR2 FQGTGA come from the germline V gene. CDR3 loop: CASSPYPGQIEQFF. The DNA for the CDR3 is TGTGCCAGCAGCCCGTATCCGGGACAAATCGAGCAGTTCTTC.

V usage is TRBV5-4 and J usage is TRBJ1-6; 8 positions agree with TRBD1. Per germline, CDR1 SGHNT and CDR2 YYREEE (reference sequence). Trimming took 0 bases from V and 7 from J; bases not matched to a gene: 6. This CDR3 spans 16 amino acids. The CDR3 sequence: CASSLAGQGGNSPLHF. CDR3 in DNA: TGTGCCAGCAGCTTGGCTGGACAGGGTGGGAATTCACCCCTCCACTTT.

The chain couples TRBV10-3 to TRBJ1-1; D remains unclear. Trimming took 7 bases from V and 2 from J, leaving 8 bases between them. The CDR3 is 12 residues long. Per germline, CDR1 ENHRY and CDR2 SYGVKD. The CDR3 protein is CAIIGKNTEAFF. DNA for the CDR3: TGTGCCATCATCGGTAAAAACACTGAAGCTTTCTTT.

The chain's CDR3 is CASSSPHRDTPYEQYF. The CDR3 DNA is TGTGCCAGCAGCTCGCCACACCGGGATACCCCCTACGAGCAGTACTTC. This sequence joins TRBV7-9 and TRBJ2-7, with D possibly being TRBD2 (5 bases). Germline CDR1 reads SEHNR; CDR2 reads FQNEAQ (reference sequence). V was pared by 4 bases and J by 2 bases, with 18 bases between. This CDR3 is 16 amino acids long. Supplemented by reference TRBV7-9 and TRBJ2-7, the full variable domain reads DTGVSQNPRHKITKRGQNVTFRCDPISEHNRLYWYRQTLGQGPEFLTYFQNEAQLEKSRLLSDRFSAERPKGSFSTLEIQRTEQGDSAMYLCASSSPHRDTPYEQYFGPGTRLTVT.

V usage is TRBV20-1 and J usage is TRBJ1-1, with D possibly TRBD1 on 6 matching bases. Trimming left V 3 bases short and J 0 bases short, with 11 bases between. This CDR3 contains 14 residues. CDR1 and CDR2 from the germline V gene are DFQATT and SNEGSKA (reference sequence). Written as DNA, the CDR3 is TGCAGTGCTAGTTTGGCAGGGGTGAACACTGAAGCTTTCTTT. Protein: CSASLAGVNTEAFF.

The V call is TRBV11-2, the J call TRBJ2-7; 7 bases agree with TRBD1. This CDR3 is built from 14 residues. V lost 1 base to trimming and J lost 4 bases; unmatched junction nucleotides: 4. Germline V CDR1 and CDR2: SGHAT, FQNNGV. CDR3: CASSLAAGGYEQYF. The DNA of the CDR3 is TGTGCCAGCAGCTTAGCTGCAGGGGGTTACGAGCAGTACTTC.

The genes are TRBV3-1 (or the pseudogene TRBV3-2) and TRBJ2-3; D call uncertain. V was shortened by 3 bases and J by 5 bases, with 6 bases between the two germline ends. CDR3 length equals 12 residues. The germline V gene encodes CDR1 LGHDT and CDR2 YNNKEL (reference sequence). CDR3 in DNA: TGTGCCAGCAGCCAGAGTGGAGATACGCAGTATTTT. It yields the protein CASSQSGDTQYF.

This rearrangement joins TRBV5-1 to TRBJ2-7; D might be TRBD1 (5 bases). Germline values: CDR1 SGHRS, CDR2 YFSETQ. The CDR3 totals 15 residues. V was pared by 4 bases and J by 1 base, with 15 bases between. The CDR3 spells CASSADSTLSYEQYF. CDR3 nucleotides: TGCGCCAGCAGCGCAGACAGTACACTTTCCTACGAGCAGTACTTC. The variable domain in full, with the rest retrieved from reference TRBV5-1 and TRBJ2-7, is KAGVTQTPRYLIKTRGQQVTLSCSPISGHRSVSWYQQTPGQGLQFLFEYFSETQRNKGNFPGRFSGRQFSNSRSEMNVSTLELGDSALYLCASSADSTLSYEQYFGPGTRLTVT.

There are a few counts of this clone. This chain links TRBV27 with TRBJ1-5; 10 nucleotides align to TRBD1. V trimming: 4 bases; J trimming: 7 bases; junction bases outside the gene matches: 10. The germline CDR1 and CDR2 sequences are MNHEY and SMNVEV (reference sequence). CDR3 length equals 16 residues. The CDR3 sequence is CASSSRDRGIWQPQHF. The CDR3 DNA reads as TGTGCCAGCAGTTCCCGGGACAGGGGAATATGGCAGCCCCAGCATTTT.

The V call is TRBV7-2, the J call TRBJ1-2, with a possible D match to TRBD1 (5 bases). This CDR3 region has 13 residues. V lost 5 bases, J lost 6 bases, and 13 bases lay in between. Per germline, CDR1 SGHTA and CDR2 FQGNSA. The chain's CDR3 is CASSPQEGDGYTF. For the CDR3, the DNA is TGTGCCAGCAGCCCCCAGGAAGGGGATGGCTACACCTTC.

The J gene is TRBJ2-5, the V gene TRBV29-1; the match to TRBD1 covers 9 bases. This CDR3 has 14 amino acids. The V and J ends lost 2 bases and 3 bases, in that order; junction bases with no gene match: 4. Germline lookup yields CDR1 SQVTM and CDR2 ANQGSEA. CDR3 residues: CSVEFGTGKETQYF. The CDR3 bases are TGCAGCGTTGAATTTGGGACAGGGAAAGAGACCCAGTACTTC. Full variable domain (rest looked up from reference TRBV29-1 and TRBJ2-5): SAVISQKPSRDICQRGTSLTIQCQVDSQVTMMFWYRQQPGQSLTLIATANQGSEATYESGFVIDKFPISRPNLTFSTLTVSNMSPEDSSIYLCSVEFGTGKETQYFGPGTRLLVL.

The rearrangement uses TRBV11-3 and TRBJ2-7; 15 bases agree with TRBD2. V shed 5 bases, J shed 0 bases, and the junction held 11 bases outside the gene matches. CDR1 is SGHNT and CDR2 is YENEEA in the germline V gene. The CDR3 totals 19 residues. The DNA for the CDR3 is TGTGCCAGCAGCCCTAGCGGGACTAGCGGGGGGCTAAGCTCCTACGAGCAGTACTTC. It specifies CASSPSGTSGGLSSYEQYF.